Below, 4 T cell receptor beta chains from the same sample are listed, as sequenced in a study of shared clonotypes between healthy human individuals. TCRdb's table, derived via immunoSEQ multiplex PCR, lists solely in-frame clones and lacks some. This table holds roughly 1 million clones, approximately 78% found once. Sequencing was performed on memory CD4+ T cells from PBMCs. Subset given: CD45RA-negative fraction. The receptor source for this set is a man younger than 30 in good health. Some clones in this sample may be carry-over from other donors' samples.

This clone appeared a single time. This rearrangement joins TRBV4-3 to TRBJ2-7; 9 nucleotides align to TRBD1. Per the germline V gene, CDR1 is LGHNA and CDR2 is YSLEER. V was clipped by 4 bases and J by 5 bases; unmatched bases: 6. CDR3 length equals 14 residues. The CDR3 spells CASSPGTGRHEQYF. The CDR3 DNA sequence: TGCGCCAGCAGCCCCGGGACAGGGAGACACGAGCAGTACTTC.

This clone showed up just a few times. This sequence joins TRBV19 and TRBJ2-1; D perhaps matches TRBD2 (5 bases). This CDR3 is 15 amino acids long. With 4 bases removed from V and 4 bases from J, the gap between germline ends came to 14 bases. The germline V gene encodes CDR1 LNHDA and CDR2 SQIVND (reference sequence). The CDR3 nucleotides read TGTGCCAGTAGTACATTAGCGTTTCCGTACAATGAGCAGTTCTTC. Amino acid sequence: CASSTLAFPYNEQFF.

This clone was seen a handful of times. V usage is TRBV28 and J usage is TRBJ1-1, with D maybe TRBD1 (5 bases). CDR1 MDHEN and CDR2 SYDVKM come from the germline V gene. The V end was cut by 5 bases, the J end by 6 bases, with 19 bases between. The CDR3 sequence is 15 residues long. The CDR3 region has the DNA TGTGCCAGCAGTAAAGGGGTCTCTATAATGGCTGAAGCTTTCTTT. Encoded protein: CASSKGVSIMAEAFF.

In its sample, this clone was seen a few times. V is TRBV7-9 and J is TRBJ1-5; D is ambiguous. CDR1 and CDR2 (germline): SEHNR, FQNEAQ (reference sequence). Trimming removed 4 bases from V and 5 bases from J, with 12 bases in between. This CDR3 contains 14 residues. The CDR3 here is CASSSPSSHQPQHF. CDR3 coding DNA: TGTGCCAGCAGCTCCCCCTCATCACATCAGCCCCAGCATTTT.